This TCR beta chain appears in the sequencing data of a study of cytomegalovirus exposure and HLA in healthy donors. Study-level findings and limits: Among immune exposure information, only CMV serostatus was available.

60 Vbeta and 13 Jbeta primers were used in PCR. Clones were sequenced by immunoSEQ multiplex PCR, and TCRdb holds only the in-frame ones, with some missing. The sample includes under 200,000 clones, 65% to 85% seen only once; the top ten take under 2.5%. Comment on this clone: The antigen remains undetermined.

The V segment lost 5 bases and the J segment 5 bases; nucleotides outside the gene matches: 7. The germline V gene has CDR1 WNHNN and CDR2 SYGVQD (reference sequence). The CDR3 covers 14 residues. The specimen sequenced was PBMCs. The chain couples TRBV10-1 to TRBJ1-1; 8 positions agree with TRBD1. The origin of this receptor is a man in his 60s in good health and CMV-seronegative. The CDR3 region has the DNA TGCGCCAGCAGTCCCTCAGGGGGCGCAACTGAAGCTTTCTTT. It yields the protein CASSPSGGATEAFF.